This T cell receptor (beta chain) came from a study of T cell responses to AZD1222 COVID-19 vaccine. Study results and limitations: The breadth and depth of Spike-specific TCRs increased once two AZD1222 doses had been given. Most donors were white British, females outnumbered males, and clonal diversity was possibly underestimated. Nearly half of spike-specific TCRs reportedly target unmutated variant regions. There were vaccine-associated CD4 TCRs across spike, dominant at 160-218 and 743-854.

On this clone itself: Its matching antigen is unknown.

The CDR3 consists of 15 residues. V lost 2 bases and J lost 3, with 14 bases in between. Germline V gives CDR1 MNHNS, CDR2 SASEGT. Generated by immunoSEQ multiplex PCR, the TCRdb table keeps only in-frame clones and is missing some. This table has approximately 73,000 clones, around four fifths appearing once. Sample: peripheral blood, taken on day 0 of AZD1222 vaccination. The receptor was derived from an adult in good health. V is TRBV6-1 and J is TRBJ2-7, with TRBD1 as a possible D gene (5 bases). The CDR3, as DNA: TGTGCCAGCAGTGAATACTTGGGGCTGGTCTACGAGCAGTACTTC. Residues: CASSEYLGLVYEQYF.